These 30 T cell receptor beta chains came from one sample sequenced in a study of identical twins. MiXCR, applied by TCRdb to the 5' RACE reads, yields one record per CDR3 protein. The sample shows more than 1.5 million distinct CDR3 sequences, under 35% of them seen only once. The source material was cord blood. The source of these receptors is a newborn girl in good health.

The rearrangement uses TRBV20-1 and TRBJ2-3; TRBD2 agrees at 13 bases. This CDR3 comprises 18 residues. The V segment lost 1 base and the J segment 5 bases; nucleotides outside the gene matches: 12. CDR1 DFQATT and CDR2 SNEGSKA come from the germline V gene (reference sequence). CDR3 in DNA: TGCAGTGCTAGAGCGGACGGACTAGCGGGAGTGGCGGTAGATACGCAGTATTTT. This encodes CSARADGLAGVAVDTQYF.

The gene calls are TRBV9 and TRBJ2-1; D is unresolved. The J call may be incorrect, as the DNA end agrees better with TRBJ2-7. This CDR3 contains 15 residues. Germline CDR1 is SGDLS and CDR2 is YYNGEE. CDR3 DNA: TGTGCCAGCAGCTACCGTGGGGTCCCCTACAATGAGCAGTACTTC. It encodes CASSYRGVPYNEQYF.

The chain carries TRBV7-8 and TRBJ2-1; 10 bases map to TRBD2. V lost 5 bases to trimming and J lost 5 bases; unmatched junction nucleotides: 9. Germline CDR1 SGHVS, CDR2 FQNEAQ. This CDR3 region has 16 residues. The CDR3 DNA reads TGTGCCAGCAGCACCGCCGGGACTAGCGACGACAATGAGCAGTTCTTC. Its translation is CASSTAGTSDDNEQFF.

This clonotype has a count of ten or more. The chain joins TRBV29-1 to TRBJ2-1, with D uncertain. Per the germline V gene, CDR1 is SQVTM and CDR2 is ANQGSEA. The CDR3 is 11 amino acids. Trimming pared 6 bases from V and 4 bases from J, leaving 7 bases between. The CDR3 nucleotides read TGCAGCGTCCTATCGTACAATGAGCAGTTCTTC. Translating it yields CSVLSYNEQFF.

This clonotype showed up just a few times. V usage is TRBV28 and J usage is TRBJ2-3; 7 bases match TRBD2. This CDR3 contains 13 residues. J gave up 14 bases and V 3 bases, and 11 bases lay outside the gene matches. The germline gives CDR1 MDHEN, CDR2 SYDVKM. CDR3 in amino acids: CASSFWKEGGPYF. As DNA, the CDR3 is TGTGCCAGCAGTTTTTGGAAAGAGGGAGGGCCGTATTTT. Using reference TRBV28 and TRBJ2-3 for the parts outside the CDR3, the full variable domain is DVKVTQSSRYLVKRTGEKVFLECVQDMDHENMFWYRQDPGLGLRLIYFSYDVKMKEKGDIPEGYSVSREKKERFSLILESASTNQTSMYLCASSFWKEGGPYFGPGTRLTVL.

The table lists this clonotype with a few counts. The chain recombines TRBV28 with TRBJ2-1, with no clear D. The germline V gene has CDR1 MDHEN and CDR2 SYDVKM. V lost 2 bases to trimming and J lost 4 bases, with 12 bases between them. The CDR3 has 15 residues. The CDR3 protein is CASSLRTRLYNEQFF. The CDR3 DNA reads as TGTGCCAGCAGTTTAAGGACGCGGCTATACAATGAGCAGTTCTTC. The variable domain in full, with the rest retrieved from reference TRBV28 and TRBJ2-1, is DVKVTQSSRYLVKRTGEKVFLECVQDMDHENMFWYRQDPGLGLRLIYFSYDVKMKEKGDIPEGYSVSREKKERFSLILESASTNQTSMYLCASSLRTRLYNEQFFGPGTRLTVL.

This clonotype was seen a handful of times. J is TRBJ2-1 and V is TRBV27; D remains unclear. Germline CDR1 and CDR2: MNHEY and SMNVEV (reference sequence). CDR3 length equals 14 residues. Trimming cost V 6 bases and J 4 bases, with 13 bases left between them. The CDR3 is CASRVQPIYNEQFF. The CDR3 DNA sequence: TGTGCCAGCAGGGTACAACCGATTTACAATGAGCAGTTCTTC.

The DNA of the CDR3 is TGTGCCAGCAATCAGCGGTACAATGAGCAGTTCTTC. Amino acid sequence: CASNQRYNEQFF. The chain employs TRBV11-2 and TRBJ2-1, with D possibly matching TRBD2 (5 bases). Germline CDR1 and CDR2: SGHAT and FQNNGV. Trimming stripped 7 bases from V and 4 bases from J, with 8 bases between. The CDR3 sequence is 12 residues long. The full variable domain, in which reference TRBV11-2 and TRBJ2-1 provide the parts outside the CDR3, is EAGVAQSPRYKIIEKRQSVAFWCNPISGHATLYWYQQILGQGPKLLIQFQNNGVVDDSQLPKDRFSAERLKGVDSTLKIQPAKLEDSAVYLCASNQRYNEQFFGPGTRLTVL.

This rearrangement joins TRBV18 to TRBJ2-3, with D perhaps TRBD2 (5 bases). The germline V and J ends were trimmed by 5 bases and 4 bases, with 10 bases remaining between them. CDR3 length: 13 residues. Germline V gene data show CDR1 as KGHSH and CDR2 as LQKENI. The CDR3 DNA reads TGTGCCAGCTCAGACACTAGTGCAGATACGCAGTATTTT. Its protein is CASSDTSADTQYF.

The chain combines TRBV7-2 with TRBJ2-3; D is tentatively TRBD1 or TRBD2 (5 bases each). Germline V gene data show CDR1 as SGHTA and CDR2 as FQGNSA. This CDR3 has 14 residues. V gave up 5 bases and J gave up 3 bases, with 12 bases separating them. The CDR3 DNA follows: TGTGCCAGCAGCCTACGGGACCAGACAGATACGCAGTATTTT. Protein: CASSLRDQTDTQYF.

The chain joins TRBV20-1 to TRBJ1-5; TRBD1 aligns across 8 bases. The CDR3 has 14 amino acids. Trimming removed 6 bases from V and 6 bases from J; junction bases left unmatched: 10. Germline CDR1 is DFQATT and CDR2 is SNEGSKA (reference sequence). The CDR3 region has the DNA TGCAGTGCCCTCCCCACAGGGGGAACTCAGCCCCAGCATTTT. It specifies CSALPTGGTQPQHF.

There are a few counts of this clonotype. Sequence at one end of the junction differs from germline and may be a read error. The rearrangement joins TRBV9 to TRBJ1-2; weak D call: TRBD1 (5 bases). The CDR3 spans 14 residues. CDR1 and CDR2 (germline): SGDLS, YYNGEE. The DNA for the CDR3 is TGTGCCAGCAGAGTAGCGGGGGAGCCCGATGGCTACACCTTC. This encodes CASRVAGEPDGYTF.

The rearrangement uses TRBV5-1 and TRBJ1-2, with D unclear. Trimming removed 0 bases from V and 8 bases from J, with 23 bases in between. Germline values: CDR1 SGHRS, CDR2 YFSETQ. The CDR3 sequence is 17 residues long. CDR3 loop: CASSLAPSRVEIRGYTF. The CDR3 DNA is TGCGCCAGCAGCTTGGCTCCGTCGCGGGTTGAGATTCGGGGCTACACCTTC.

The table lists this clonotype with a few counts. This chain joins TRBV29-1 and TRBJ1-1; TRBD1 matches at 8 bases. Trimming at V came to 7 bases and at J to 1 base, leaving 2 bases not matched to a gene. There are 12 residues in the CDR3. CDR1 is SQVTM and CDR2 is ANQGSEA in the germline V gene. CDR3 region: CSGQGANTEAFF. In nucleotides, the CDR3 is TGCAGCGGGCAGGGGGCGAACACTGAAGCTTTCTTT.

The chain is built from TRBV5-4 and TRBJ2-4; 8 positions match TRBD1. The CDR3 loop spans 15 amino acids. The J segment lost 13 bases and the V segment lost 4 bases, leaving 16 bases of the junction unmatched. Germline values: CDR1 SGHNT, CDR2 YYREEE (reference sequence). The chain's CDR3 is CASSNAGQVIDEQYF. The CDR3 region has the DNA TGTGCCAGCAGCAACGCGGGACAGGTCATAGATGAGCAGTACTTC.

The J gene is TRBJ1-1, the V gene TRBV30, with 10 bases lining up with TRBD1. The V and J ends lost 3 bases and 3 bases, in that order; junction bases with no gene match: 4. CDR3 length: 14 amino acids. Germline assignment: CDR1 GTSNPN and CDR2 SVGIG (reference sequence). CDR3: CAWSLGQGDTEAFF. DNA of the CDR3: TGTGCCTGGAGCCTAGGACAGGGGGACACTGAAGCTTTCTTT.

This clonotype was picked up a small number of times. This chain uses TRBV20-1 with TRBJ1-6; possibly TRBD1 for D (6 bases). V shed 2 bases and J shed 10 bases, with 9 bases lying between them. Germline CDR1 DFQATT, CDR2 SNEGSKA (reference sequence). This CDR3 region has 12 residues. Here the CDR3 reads CSARQGHSPLHF. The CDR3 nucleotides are TGCAGTGCTAGACAGGGGCACTCACCCCTCCACTTT.

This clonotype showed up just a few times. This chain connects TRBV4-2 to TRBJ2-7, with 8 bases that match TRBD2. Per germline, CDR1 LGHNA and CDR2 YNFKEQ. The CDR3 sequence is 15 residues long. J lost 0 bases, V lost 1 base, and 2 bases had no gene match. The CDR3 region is CASSQGGGPSYEQYF. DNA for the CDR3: TGTGCCAGCAGCCAAGGCGGGGGGCCCTCCTACGAGCAGTACTTC.

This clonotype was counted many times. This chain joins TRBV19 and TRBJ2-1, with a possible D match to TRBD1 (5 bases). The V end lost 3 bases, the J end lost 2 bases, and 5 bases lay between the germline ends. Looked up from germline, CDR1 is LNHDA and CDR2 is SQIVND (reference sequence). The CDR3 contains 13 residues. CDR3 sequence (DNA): TGTGCCAGTAGTATCAGGGCCTACAATGAGCAGTTCTTC. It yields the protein CASSIRAYNEQFF.

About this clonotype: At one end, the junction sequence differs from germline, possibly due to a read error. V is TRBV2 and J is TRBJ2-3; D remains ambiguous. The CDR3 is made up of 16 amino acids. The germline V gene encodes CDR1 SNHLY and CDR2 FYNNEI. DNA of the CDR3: TGTGGCAGCAGCCACCTTAGGGTAGTGGGGTCAGATACGCAGTATTTT. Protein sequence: CGSSHLRVVGSDTQYF.

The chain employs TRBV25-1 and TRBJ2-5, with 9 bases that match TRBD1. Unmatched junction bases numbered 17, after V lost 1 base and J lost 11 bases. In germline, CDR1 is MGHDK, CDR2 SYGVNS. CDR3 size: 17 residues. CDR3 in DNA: TGTGCCAGCAGTGAATTCGGACAGGGGCTATTGGACAATGAGCAGTACTTC. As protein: CASSEFGQGLLDNEQYF.

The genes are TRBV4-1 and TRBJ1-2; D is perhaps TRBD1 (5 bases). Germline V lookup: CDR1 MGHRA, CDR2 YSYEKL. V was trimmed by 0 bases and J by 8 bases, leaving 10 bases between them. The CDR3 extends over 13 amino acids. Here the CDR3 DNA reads TGCGCCAGCAGCCAAGACAACAGGCTGGGCTACACCTTC. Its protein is CASSQDNRLGYTF.

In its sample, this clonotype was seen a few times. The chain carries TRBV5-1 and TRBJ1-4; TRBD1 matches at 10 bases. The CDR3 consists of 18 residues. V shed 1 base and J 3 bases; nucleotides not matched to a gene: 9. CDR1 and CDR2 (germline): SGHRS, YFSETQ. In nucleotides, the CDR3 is TGCGCCAGCAGCTTGCAAGAGGAGACAGGGGGCCCTAATGAAAAACTGTTTTTT. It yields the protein CASSLQEETGGPNEKLFF.

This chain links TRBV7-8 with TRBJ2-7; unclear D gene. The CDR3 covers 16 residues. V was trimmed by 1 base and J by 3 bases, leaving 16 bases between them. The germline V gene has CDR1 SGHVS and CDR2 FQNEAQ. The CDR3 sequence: CASSLEPMPRYYEQYF. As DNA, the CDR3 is TGTGCCAGCAGCTTAGAACCCATGCCGCGGTACTACGAGCAGTACTTC. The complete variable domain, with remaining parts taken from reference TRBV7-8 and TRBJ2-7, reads GAGVSQSPRYKVAKRGQDVALRCDPISGHVSLFWYQQALGQGPEFLTYFQNEAQLDKSGLPSDRFFAERPEGSVSTLKIQRTQQEDSAVYLCASSLEPMPRYYEQYFGPGTRLTVT.

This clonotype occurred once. The CDR3 protein is CASSYFGGINTGELFF. CDR3 nucleotides: TGTGCCAGCAGTTATTTTGGGGGGATCAACACCGGGGAGCTGTTTTTT. This chain joins TRBV6-5 and TRBJ2-2, with D possibly being TRBD2 (6 bases). The CDR3 is 16 amino acids. Germline lookup yields CDR1 MNHEY and CDR2 SVGAGI. V gave up 3 bases and J gave up 2 bases, with 13 bases separating them.

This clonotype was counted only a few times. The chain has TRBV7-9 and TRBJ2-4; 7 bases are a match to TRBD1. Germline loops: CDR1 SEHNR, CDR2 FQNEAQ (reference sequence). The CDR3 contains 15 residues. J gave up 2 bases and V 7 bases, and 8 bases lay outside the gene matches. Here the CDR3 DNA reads TGTGCCAGCACCACCCCCAGGGGGACCAAAAACATTCAGTACTTC. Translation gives CASTTPRGTKNIQYF.

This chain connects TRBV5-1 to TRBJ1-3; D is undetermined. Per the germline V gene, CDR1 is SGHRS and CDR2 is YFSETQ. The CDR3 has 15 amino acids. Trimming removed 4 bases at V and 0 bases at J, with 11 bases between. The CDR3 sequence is CASSPDPNSGNTIYF. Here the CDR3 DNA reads TGCGCCAGCAGCCCGGACCCTAACTCTGGAAACACCATATATTTT.

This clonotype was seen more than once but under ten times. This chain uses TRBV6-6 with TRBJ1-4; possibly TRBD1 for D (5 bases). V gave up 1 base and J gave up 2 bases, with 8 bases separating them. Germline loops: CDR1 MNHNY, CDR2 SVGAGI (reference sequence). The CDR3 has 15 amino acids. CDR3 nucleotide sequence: TGTGCCAGCAGTTACTATGGGGGGACTAATGAAAAACTGTTTTTT. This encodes CASSYYGGTNEKLFF.

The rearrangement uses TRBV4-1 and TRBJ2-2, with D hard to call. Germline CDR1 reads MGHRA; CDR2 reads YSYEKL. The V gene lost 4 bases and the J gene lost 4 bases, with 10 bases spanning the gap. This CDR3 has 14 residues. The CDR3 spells CASSPIGITGELFF. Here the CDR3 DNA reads TGCGCCAGCAGCCCGATCGGAATCACCGGGGAGCTGTTTTTT.

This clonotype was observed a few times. CDR3 sequence: CASSVREDEQYF. CDR3 sequence (DNA): TGTGCCAGCAGCGTCAGGGAAGACGAGCAGTACTTC. The J gene is TRBJ2-5, the V gene TRBV6-1; weak D call: TRBD1 (5 bases). Matching the DNA end better, TRBJ2-7 makes the J call doubtful. CDR1 is MNHNS, CDR2 SASEGT, per germline. CDR3 length equals 12 residues.